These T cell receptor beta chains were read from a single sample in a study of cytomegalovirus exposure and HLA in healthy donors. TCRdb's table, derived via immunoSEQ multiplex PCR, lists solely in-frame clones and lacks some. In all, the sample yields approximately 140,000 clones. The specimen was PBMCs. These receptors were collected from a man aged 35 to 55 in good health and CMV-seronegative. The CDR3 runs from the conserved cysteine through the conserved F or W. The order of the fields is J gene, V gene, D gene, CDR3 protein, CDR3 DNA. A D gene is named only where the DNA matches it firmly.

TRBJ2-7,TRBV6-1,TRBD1,CASSEAGTGGEQYF,TGTGCCAGCAGTGAAGCCGGGACAGGGGGCGAGCAGTACTTC
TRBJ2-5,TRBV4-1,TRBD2,CASSLTDPLGLAGEGGTQYF,TGCGCCAGCAGCCTCACAGATCCACTCGGACTAGCGGGGGAAGGAGGGACCCAGTACTTC
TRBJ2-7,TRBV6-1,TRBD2,CASKRDGEQYF,TGCGCCAGCAAGCGGGATGGCGAGCAGTACTTC
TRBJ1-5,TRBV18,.,CASSPSGGSNQPQHF,TGTGCCAGCTCACCGTCCGGGGGTAGCAATCAGCCCCAGCATTTT
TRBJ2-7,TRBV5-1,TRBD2,CASSFGRVRDYEQYF,TGCGCCAGCAGCTTCGGGAGGGTGAGGGACTACGAGCAGTACTTC
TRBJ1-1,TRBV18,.,CASLTGFNTEAFF,TGTGCCAGCCTTACAGGGTTTAACACTGAAGCTTTCTTT
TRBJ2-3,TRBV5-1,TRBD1,CASSLGQGRDTQYF,TGCGCCAGCAGCTTGGGACAGGGGAGAGATACGCAGTATTTT
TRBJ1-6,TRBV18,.,CASSTGPGNSPLHF,TGTGCCAGCTCAACCGGCCCCGGGAACTCACCCCTCCACTTT
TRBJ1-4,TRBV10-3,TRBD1,CAISSGQAKKLFF,TGTGCCATCAGTTCGGGACAGGCAAAAAAACTGTTTTTT
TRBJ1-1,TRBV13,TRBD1,CASSPQGGRGTEAFF,TGTGCCAGCAGCCCTCAGGGGGGCCGTGGAACTGAAGCTTTCTTT
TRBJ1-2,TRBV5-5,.,CASSLTGTPVYGYTF,TGTGCCAGCAGCTTAACCGGGACACCCGTCTATGGCTACACCTTC
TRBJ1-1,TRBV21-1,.,CASSKKRRGRENTEAFF,TGTGCCAGCAGCAAAAAAAGAAGGGGGCGGGAAAACACTGAAGCTTTCTTT
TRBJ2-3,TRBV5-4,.,CASSPGRDFTDTQYF,TGTGCCAGCAGCCCAGGTCGGGACTTCACAGATACGCAGTATTTT
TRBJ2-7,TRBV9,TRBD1,CASSVGTVLEQYF,TGTGCCAGCAGCGTGGGGACAGTACTCGAGCAGTACTTC
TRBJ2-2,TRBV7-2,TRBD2,CASSLGRAGLNTGELFF,TGTGCCAGCAGCTTAGGGAGAGCGGGGCTGAACACCGGGGAGCTGTTTTTT
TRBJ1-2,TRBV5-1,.,CASSLDPDGANGYTF,TGCGCCAGCAGCTTGGACCCCGACGGAGCTAATGGCTACACCTTC
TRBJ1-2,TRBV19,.,CASRPDSRDGYTF,TGTGCCAGTAGGCCGGACAGCCGCGATGGCTACACCTTC
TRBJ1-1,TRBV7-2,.,CASSLGSGNPEAFF,TGTGCCAGCAGCTTAGGTAGCGGGAACCCTGAAGCTTTCTTT
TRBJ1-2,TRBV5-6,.,CASSLPGFYGYTF,TGTGCCAGCAGCTTGCCGGGGTTCTATGGCTACACCTTC
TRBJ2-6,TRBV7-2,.,CASSLRSSGANVLTF,TGTGCCAGCAGCTTGAGAAGTTCCGGGGCCAACGTCCTGACTTTC
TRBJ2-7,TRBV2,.,CASSPGRNEQYF,TGTGCCAGCAGCCCCGGGAGAAACGAGCAGTACTTC
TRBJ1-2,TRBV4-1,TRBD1,CASSQGTTGYYGYTF,TGCGCCAGCAGCCAAGGAACGACAGGGTACTATGGCTACACCTTC
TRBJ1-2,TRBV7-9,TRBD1,CASSRDRVPYYGYTF,TGTGCCAGCAGCAGGGACAGGGTCCCTTACTATGGCTACACCTTC
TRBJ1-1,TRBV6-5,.,CASSSRQLTEAFF,TGTGCCAGCAGTTCGAGACAGCTCACTGAAGCTTTCTTT
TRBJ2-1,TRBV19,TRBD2,CASSIDGGGGSGEQFF,TGTGCCAGTAGTATAGATGGCGGGGGAGGCAGCGGTGAGCAGTTCTTC
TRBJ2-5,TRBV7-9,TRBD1,CASSLALTGQETQYF,TGTGCCAGCAGCTTAGCGCTGACAGGGCAAGAGACCCAGTACTTC
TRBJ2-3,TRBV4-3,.,CASSHYPTDTQYF,TGCGCCAGCAGCCACTACCCGACAGATACGCAGTATTTT
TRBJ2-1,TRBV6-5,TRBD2,CASSLTSGPYNEQFF,TGTGCCAGCAGCTTGACTAGCGGGCCCTACAATGAGCAGTTCTTC
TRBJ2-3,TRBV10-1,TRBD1,CASSDPGQGDPDTQYF,TGCGCCAGCAGTGACCCGGGACAGGGGGACCCAGATACGCAGTATTTT
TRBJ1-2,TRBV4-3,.,CASSRGGSYGYTF,TGCGCCAGCAGCCGAGGGGGTAGCTATGGCTACACCTTC
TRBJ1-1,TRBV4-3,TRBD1,CASSQSPPGQGRTEAFF,TGCGCCAGCAGCCAAAGTCCTCCGGGACAGGGAAGAACTGAAGCTTTCTTT
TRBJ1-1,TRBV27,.,CASSSGAFDTEAFF,TGTGCCAGCAGCTCAGGGGCTTTTGACACTGAAGCTTTCTTT
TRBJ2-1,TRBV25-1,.,CASSLQLEGEQFF,TGTGCCAGCAGCCTCCAGCTTGAGGGTGAGCAGTTCTTC
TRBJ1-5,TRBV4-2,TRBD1,CASSQGLTQGPGDQPQHF,TGTGCCAGCAGCCAAGGACTTACACAGGGGCCGGGGGATCAGCCCCAGCATTTT
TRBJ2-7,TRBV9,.,CASSVDSLAYEQYF,TGTGCCAGCAGCGTAGACAGCTTAGCCTACGAGCAGTACTTC
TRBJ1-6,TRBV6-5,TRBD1,CASSRGQGDSPLHF,TGTGCCAGCAGTCGGGGACAGGGCGACTCACCCCTCCACTTT